The source of this T cell receptor (beta chain) is a study of blood T cell repertoires in COVID-19. Looking at the study overall: There were acute and convalescent COVID-19 samples, and they came from the United States, Italy and Spain. From T cells, B-cell-depleted T cells, or PBMCs came the material, which was cDNA or gDNA.

Trimming at V came to 3 bases and at J to 4 bases, leaving 1 base not matched to a gene. Germline V lookup: CDR1 SGHTA, CDR2 FQGNSA. There are 15 residues in the CDR3. Under the authors' procedure: Reference gene primer amplification gave estimated nucleated cell counts. TCRdb's copy holds only in-frame clones and misses some; the assay was immunoSEQ multiplex PCR. V and J calls and clone size are as listed in that table; D and trimming were resolved from the DNA. The repertoire includes 100,000 to 120,000 clones, approximately 90% of them detected once, and roughly 8.1% sits in the top ten. This sequence joins TRBV7-2 and TRBJ2-3; TRBD2 matches 13 bases. The sample comprised peripheral blood. This TCR came from a woman in her seventies who had recovered from COVID-19. The CDR3 spells CASSFTSGGADTQYF. CDR3 coding DNA: TGTGCCAGCAGCTTCACTAGCGGGGGGGCAGATACGCAGTATTTT.